The 9 T cell receptor beta chains given below trace back to one sample, sequenced in a study of T cells after yellow fever vaccination. TCRdb reanalysed the 5' RACE reads using MiXCR and keeps one entry per CDR3 protein. The table has roughly 260,000 distinct CDR3 sequences, 10% to 15% seen once. Sequencing used CD4+ T cells sorted from PBMCs, obtained 45 days after the yellow fever booster vaccination. These receptors were obtained from a man aged 30-40 years who received the YFV17D yellow fever vaccine.

This chain joins TRBV4-1 and TRBJ2-1; TRBD2 matches 9 bases. The germline gives CDR1 MGHRA, CDR2 YSYEKL. V shed 4 bases and J 5 bases; nucleotides not matched to a gene: 9. The CDR3 sequence is 16 residues long. Here the CDR3 reads CASSPQWTSAHNEQFF. CDR3 nucleotides: TGCGCCAGCAGCCCGCAGTGGACTAGCGCTCACAATGAGCAGTTCTTC.

In its sample, this clonotype was seen a few times. The chain recombines TRBV28 with TRBJ2-7; tentative D call: TRBD1 (6 bases). Germline lookup yields CDR1 MDHEN and CDR2 SYDVKM. The V end lost 10 bases, the J end lost 0 bases, and 13 bases lay between the germline ends. The CDR3 contains 13 residues. The CDR3 sequence: CATRLGGSYEQYF. In DNA, the CDR3 is TGTGCCACCCGCTTAGGGGGCTCCTACGAGCAGTACTTC.

V gene TRBV12-3 or TRBV12-4 combines with J gene TRBJ1-6; D gene uncertain. V lost 3 bases, J lost 6 bases, and 9 bases lay in between. The CDR3 covers 14 residues. In DNA form, the CDR3 reads TGTGCCAGCAGTTTTAGGCATCTTAATTCACCCCTCCACTTT. Amino acid sequence: CASSFRHLNSPLHF.

The chain recombines TRBV9 with TRBJ2-5; 11 bases are shared with TRBD1. Germline values: CDR1 SGDLS, CDR2 YYNGEE. The CDR3 has 16 residues. V trimming: 3 bases; J trimming: 4 bases; junction bases outside the gene matches: 8. The CDR3 region has the DNA TGTGCCAGCAGCGCTCCTCCCGGGACAGGGGGAGAGACCCAGTACTTC. Its translation is CASSAPPGTGGETQYF.

This clonotype was counted only a few times. The gene calls are TRBV3-1 and TRBJ2-7; D remains unclear. This CDR3 is built from 13 residues. CDR1 LGHDT and CDR2 YNNKEL come from the germline V gene (reference sequence). Trimming stripped 2 bases from V and 0 bases from J, with 5 bases between. The CDR3 bases are TGTGCCAGCAGCCAACAACCCTCCTACGAGCAGTACTTC. Translation: CASSQQPSYEQYF.

This clonotype was detected only a few times. The rearrangement joins TRBV9 to TRBJ2-5; 8 bases fit TRBD1. The germline gives CDR1 SGDLS, CDR2 YYNGEE. After removal of 4 bases from V and 4 bases from J, the junction contained 9 bases not matched to a gene. This CDR3 spans 15 amino acids. The CDR3 bases are TGTGCCAGCAGCCCGCATCAGGGGGCCGGAGAGACCCAGTACTTC. Residues: CASSPHQGAGETQYF.

This clonotype was seen more than once but under ten times. This rearrangement joins TRBV7-2 to TRBJ2-7; D is ambiguous. The V gene lost 5 bases and the J gene lost 6 bases, with 14 bases spanning the gap. The V gene's germline CDR1 is SGHTA and CDR2 FQGNSA. The CDR3 covers 13 residues. The CDR3 protein is CASSQDQKAEQYF. Here the CDR3 DNA reads TGTGCCAGCAGCCAGGACCAGAAGGCCGAGCAGTACTTC. Full variable domain (missing parts from reference TRBV7-2 and TRBJ2-7): GAGVSQSPSNKVTEKGKDVELRCDPISGHTALYWYRQSLGQGLEFLIYFQGNSAPDKSGLPSDRFSAERTGGSVSTLTIQRTQQEDSAVYLCASSQDQKAEQYFGPGTRLTVT.

The CDR3 region has the DNA TGCGCCAGCACCCTCGGGGGGGCTAACACTGAAGCTTTCTTT. This sequence encodes CASTLGGANTEAFF. The chain recombines TRBV5-1 with TRBJ1-1; D is perhaps TRBD1 (6 bases). The CDR3 is 14 residues long. CDR1 is SGHRS and CDR2 is YFSETQ in the germline V gene. V was trimmed by 6 bases and J by 2 bases, leaving 14 bases between them.

V usage is TRBV5-1 and J usage is TRBJ2-2; perhaps D is TRBD1 or TRBD2 (5 bases each). Trimming cost V 0 bases and J 7 bases, with 10 bases left between them. This CDR3 is built from 14 residues. Germline values: CDR1 SGHRS, CDR2 YFSETQ. The CDR3: CASSLVEGFGELFF. The CDR3 DNA follows: TGCGCCAGCAGCTTGGTTGAGGGGTTCGGGGAGCTGTTTTTT.